This T cell receptor (beta chain) is drawn from a study of cytomegalovirus exposure and HLA in healthy donors. Study at large: Falling in the Caucasian-associated ancestry cluster were about four fifths of approximately 400 genotyped donors. Study-level points and caveats: A missense variant in DCLRE1C was later tied to TCR beta V- and J-gene trimming. Cytomegalovirus status was reportedly diagnosed by the classifier with high specificity and sensitivity. In an earlier analysis, most TCR beta V segments were productive about 87% or about 30% of the time.

Germline V CDR1 and CDR2: MNHEY, SVGAGI. Trimming took off 0 bases at V and 4 bases at J, with 7 bases between the two ends. This CDR3 contains 14 residues. Primers included in the PCR were 60 Vbeta and 13 Jbeta primers. Profiled with immunoSEQ multiplex PCR; TCRdb holds only in-frame clones, not every one. The data contain 150,000 to 200,000 clones, about 78% of them singletons. Remarks on this clone: Its antigen is unidentified.

Sequencing was carried out using PBMCs. The chain employs TRBV6-5 and TRBJ1-3, with D hard to call. This sequence was found in a man aged 35 to 55 in good health and CMV-seronegative. The CDR3 reads CASSYSRQGNTIYF. The CDR3 bases are TGTGCCAGCAGTTACTCGCGGCAGGGAAACACCATATATTTT.